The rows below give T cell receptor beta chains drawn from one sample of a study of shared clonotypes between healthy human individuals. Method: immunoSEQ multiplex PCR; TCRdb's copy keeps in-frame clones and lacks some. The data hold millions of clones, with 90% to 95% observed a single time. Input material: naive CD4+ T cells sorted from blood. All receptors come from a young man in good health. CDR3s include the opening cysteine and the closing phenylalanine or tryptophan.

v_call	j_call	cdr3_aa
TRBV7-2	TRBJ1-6	CASSLGTGGYNSPLHF
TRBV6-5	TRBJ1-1	CASSWGGSSTEAFF
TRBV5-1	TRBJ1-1	CASSPYQYRVGRNTEAFF
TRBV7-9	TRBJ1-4	CASSLATGRILFF
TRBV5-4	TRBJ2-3	CASSFVDKRSDTQYF
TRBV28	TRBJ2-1	CASSLQGPINEQFF
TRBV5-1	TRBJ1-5	CAKSRPHDQPQHF
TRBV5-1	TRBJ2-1	CASSTRAGGAYNEQFF
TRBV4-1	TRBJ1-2	CASSQDRGYGYTF
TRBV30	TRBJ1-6	CAWSVGSPLHF
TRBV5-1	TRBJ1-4	CASSLAGAATNEKLFF
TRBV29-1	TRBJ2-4	CSVVTGAGNIQYF
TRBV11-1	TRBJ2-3	CASSPRVDRGNTDTQYF
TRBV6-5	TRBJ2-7	CASSRPGPAGEQYF
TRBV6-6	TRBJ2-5	CASTQVGETQYF
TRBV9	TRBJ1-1	CASSLSGPNTEAFF
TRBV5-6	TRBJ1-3	CASSAGQFYSGNTIYF
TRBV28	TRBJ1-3	CASSGGTADSGNTIYF
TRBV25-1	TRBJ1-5	CASSAPGQGEQPQHF
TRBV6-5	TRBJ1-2	CASSREPNYGYTF
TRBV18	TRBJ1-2	CASSPPAPGHRNYGYTF
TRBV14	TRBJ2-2	CASSQEVTSVSPGELFF
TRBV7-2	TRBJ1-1	CASSTTKGAEAFF
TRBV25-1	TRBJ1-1	CASGRQGATEAFF
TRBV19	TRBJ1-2	CASSGQGHYGYTF
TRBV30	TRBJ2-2	CAWGVGTGELFF
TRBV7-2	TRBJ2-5	CASSPGGVETQYF
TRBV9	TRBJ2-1	CASSRTGETYNEQFF
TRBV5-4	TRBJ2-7	CASSNFGDRRPYEQYF
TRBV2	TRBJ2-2	CASRPSPSGELFF
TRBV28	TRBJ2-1	CASSSSSGRYNEQFF
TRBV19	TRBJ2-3	CASRVRGADTQYF
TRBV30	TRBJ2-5	CAWGTSGRNLETQYF
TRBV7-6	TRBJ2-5	CASSLVAARQETQYF
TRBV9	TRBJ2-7	CASSPRALAGAYEQYF
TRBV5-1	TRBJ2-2	CASSGENTGELFF
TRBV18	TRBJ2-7	CASSPGQKYEQYF
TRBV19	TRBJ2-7	CASRRGSDSYEQYF
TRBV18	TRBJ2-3	CASSLSLAGVSPASTDTQYF
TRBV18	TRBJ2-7	CASSPQGQSYEQYF
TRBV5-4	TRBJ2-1	CASSLVWAGNNEQFF
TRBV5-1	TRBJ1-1	CASSLGQGGTEAFF
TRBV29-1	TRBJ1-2	CSVEGGLGYGYTF
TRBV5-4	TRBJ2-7	CASSSNRGNSYEQYF
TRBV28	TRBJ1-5	CASSLEGGVFVGNQPQHF
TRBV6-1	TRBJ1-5	CASSEYSGGGQPQHF
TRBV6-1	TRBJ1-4	CASESATNEKLFF
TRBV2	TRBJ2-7	CASSVSVLQGTEQYF
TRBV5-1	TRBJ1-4	CASRLNPGNEKLFF
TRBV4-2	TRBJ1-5	CASSQDVLQPQHF
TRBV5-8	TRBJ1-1	CASSLQGAKTEAFF
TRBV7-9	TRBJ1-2	CASSLEDSYYGYTF
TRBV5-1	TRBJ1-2	CASSSTGDYGYTF
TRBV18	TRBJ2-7	CASSSGRGSYEQYF
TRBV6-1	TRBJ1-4	CATLGSLWGGLFF
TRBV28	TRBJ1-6	CASSLVDSPLHF
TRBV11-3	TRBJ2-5	CASSKGAGAGETQYF
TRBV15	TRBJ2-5	CATSRDRSSGGRQETQYF
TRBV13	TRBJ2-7	CASSSPGEGYEQYF
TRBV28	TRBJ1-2	CASSFPGPYGYTF